The clone carrying this T cell receptor (beta chain) was recorded at least ten times. Hyperthyroidism patients were newly diagnosed, had disease duration under 2 months, and were aged 18 to 65 years. Clinicians diagnosed patients from clinical symptoms, serum thyroxine and TRAb, thyroid ultrasound and orbital computed tomography. Fresh 10 ml peripheral blood yielded PBMCs. This record comes from a study of T cells in Graves' hyperthyroidism and ophthalmopathy. The CDR3 is 13 residues long. V was cut by 2 bases and J by 1 base, with 7 bases left in between. Germline V gene lookup returns CDR1 SGDLS and CDR2 YYNGEE. RNA transcripts yielded amplified TCR beta CDR3 regions. HTBI primers were used for first-round RT-PCR of the TCR CDR3. TCRdb passed the multiplex PCR reads through MiXCR, listing each CDR3 protein once. Of about 590,000 distinct CDR3 sequences detected, 15% to 18% appear once; the ten largest clones hold roughly 6.6%.

The sequence came from a woman between 25 and 40 years old with Graves' hyperthyroidism. The chain uses TRBV9 and TRBJ2-7; unclear D gene. Material for sequencing was blood. For the CDR3, the DNA is TGTGCCAGCAGCGTCGGAAATTCCTACGAGCAGTACTTC. Its protein is CASSVGNSYEQYF.